The present TCR beta chain was sequenced within a study of cytomegalovirus exposure and HLA in healthy donors. Whole-study context: The platform used for the approximately 130 validation repertoires matched that of the 666 first-cohort repertoires, a later analysis reported.

Study-wide points: CMV antigen specificity was confirmed in vitro for a few CMV-associated chains. Many donors shared some public TCRs, even though most TCR sequences were rare.

Donors were drawn from the approximately 110-subject validation cohort, separate from the approximately 700-subject first cohort. Concerning this clone: Its antigen remains unknown.

Generated by immunoSEQ multiplex PCR, the TCRdb table keeps only in-frame clones and is missing some. The data hold some 69,000 clones, with over 95% observed a single time. With 4 bases clipped from V and 4 bases from J, the junction kept 3 bases outside the gene matches. The germline gives CDR1 SGHNT, CDR2 YYREEE (reference sequence). This CDR3 is built from 15 residues. J is TRBJ2-3 and V is TRBV5-4; 13 positions agree with TRBD2. Sequencing was done on a sample of PBMCs. The clonotype comes from a woman under 30 in good health and CMV-seropositive. CDR3 protein: CASSRTSGSADTQYF. CDR3 sequence (DNA): TGTGCCAGCAGCCGGACTAGCGGGAGCGCAGATACGCAGTATTTT.